The sequence of this T cell receptor (beta chain) was determined in a study of graft-versus-host responses after intestinal transplantation. Study-wide background: Recipients received multivisceral, liver-intestinal, or isolated intestinal transplants. Recipients uniformly received anti-thymocyte globulin induction, followed by tacrolimus and steroids for about 3 years.

The V gene's germline CDR1 is MNHEY and CDR2 SMNVEV (reference sequence). The CDR3 is made up of 14 amino acids. The junction had 2 bases not matched to a gene; V was cut back by 0 bases and J by 7 bases. Data came from immunoSEQ multiplex PCR; TCRdb stores just in-frame clones and leaves some out. The sample carries about 93,000 clones, just under 95% recorded once. Regarding the study as a whole: Analysis identified GvH clones in recipient marrow, with some appearing first in ileum or blood. Allografts from individuals with graft-donor T cell macrochimerism displayed high graft-versus-host to host-versus-graft clonal ratios.

In its sample, this clone was seen a few times. Its target is not known. The chain employs TRBV27 and TRBJ1-5, with 8 positions matching TRBD1. The source material was unstimulated CD8+ T cells sorted from spleen or lymph node cells, sampled before intestinal transplant. The receptor's source is a human donor who received an intestinal transplant. CDR3 nucleotides: TGTGCCAGCAGTTTATCGGCAGGGGGCCAGCCCCAGCATTTT. It specifies CASSLSAGGQPQHF.